This TCR beta chain appears in the sequencing data of a study of T cells in Graves' hyperthyroidism and ophthalmopathy. Each patient was aged 18 to 65 and had newly diagnosed hyperthyroidism of under 2 months' duration. PBMCs were sourced from 9 to 10 ml fresh peripheral blood. RNA transcripts were the template for amplifying TCR beta CDR3 regions. During a first-round RT-PCR of the TCR CDR3, the HTBI primer set was used. From the multiplex PCR reads, TCRdb called clonotypes with MiXCR, one entry per CDR3 protein. In the table there are about 360,000 distinct CDR3 sequences, around 13% of which are singletons. CDR3 length: 14 amino acids. Germline lookup yields CDR1 LGHNA and CDR2 YNFKEQ. The ends were cut back, 1 base at V and 5 bases at J, with 10 bases in the middle. This clonotype was observed at least ten times. Its target is not known. Regarding the study as a whole: Blood also carried most thyroid clonotypes expanded above 0.001.

The sequence derives from a woman between 18 and 30 years old with Graves' hyperthyroidism. The V call is TRBV4-2, the J call TRBJ2-3; no clear D gene. The sample consisted of blood. The CDR3 region has the DNA TGTGCCAGCAGCCAAGTACTGCTACGAGATACGCAGTATTTT. Amino acids: CASSQVLLRDTQYF.